This T cell receptor beta chain came from a study of Japanese encephalitis immunity and Zika vaccine responses. Study-wide background: Week 0, before the first ZPIV dose, and week 52 were sequenced.

V gave up 6 bases and J gave up 4 bases; unmatched junction bases: 3. Germline V gene sequence: CDR1 MNHNS, CDR2 SASEGT. This CDR3 region has 14 residues. For less than seven days, PBMCs labeled with CFSE were cultured with peptide pools at roughly 0.91 ug/mL each. Proliferating CD4 T cells were sorted unfixed as live CD56-CD19-CD16-CD3+CD4+ CFSE-low cells. TCRdb re-analysed the 5' RACE reads in MiXCR, keeping a single row per CDR3 protein. The sample has 250 to 300 distinct CDR3 sequences; roughly 1.5% are singletons. Whole-study results and caveats: CD8 T cell responses to ZIKV peptide pools were very low.

This clonotype is medium-sized (0.01 to 0.1%) within its sample. The gene calls are TRBV6-1 and TRBJ2-5, with 12 bases fitting TRBD2. The clonotype originates from an adult woman who received an inactivated Zika virus vaccine. Sample: antigen-activated CD4+ T cells from blood, cultured, taken during a Zika inactivated vaccine study. The CDR3 DNA reads TGTGCCAGCAGGATGGGACTAGCGGGAGAGACCCAGTACTTC. This encodes CASRMGLAGETQYF.